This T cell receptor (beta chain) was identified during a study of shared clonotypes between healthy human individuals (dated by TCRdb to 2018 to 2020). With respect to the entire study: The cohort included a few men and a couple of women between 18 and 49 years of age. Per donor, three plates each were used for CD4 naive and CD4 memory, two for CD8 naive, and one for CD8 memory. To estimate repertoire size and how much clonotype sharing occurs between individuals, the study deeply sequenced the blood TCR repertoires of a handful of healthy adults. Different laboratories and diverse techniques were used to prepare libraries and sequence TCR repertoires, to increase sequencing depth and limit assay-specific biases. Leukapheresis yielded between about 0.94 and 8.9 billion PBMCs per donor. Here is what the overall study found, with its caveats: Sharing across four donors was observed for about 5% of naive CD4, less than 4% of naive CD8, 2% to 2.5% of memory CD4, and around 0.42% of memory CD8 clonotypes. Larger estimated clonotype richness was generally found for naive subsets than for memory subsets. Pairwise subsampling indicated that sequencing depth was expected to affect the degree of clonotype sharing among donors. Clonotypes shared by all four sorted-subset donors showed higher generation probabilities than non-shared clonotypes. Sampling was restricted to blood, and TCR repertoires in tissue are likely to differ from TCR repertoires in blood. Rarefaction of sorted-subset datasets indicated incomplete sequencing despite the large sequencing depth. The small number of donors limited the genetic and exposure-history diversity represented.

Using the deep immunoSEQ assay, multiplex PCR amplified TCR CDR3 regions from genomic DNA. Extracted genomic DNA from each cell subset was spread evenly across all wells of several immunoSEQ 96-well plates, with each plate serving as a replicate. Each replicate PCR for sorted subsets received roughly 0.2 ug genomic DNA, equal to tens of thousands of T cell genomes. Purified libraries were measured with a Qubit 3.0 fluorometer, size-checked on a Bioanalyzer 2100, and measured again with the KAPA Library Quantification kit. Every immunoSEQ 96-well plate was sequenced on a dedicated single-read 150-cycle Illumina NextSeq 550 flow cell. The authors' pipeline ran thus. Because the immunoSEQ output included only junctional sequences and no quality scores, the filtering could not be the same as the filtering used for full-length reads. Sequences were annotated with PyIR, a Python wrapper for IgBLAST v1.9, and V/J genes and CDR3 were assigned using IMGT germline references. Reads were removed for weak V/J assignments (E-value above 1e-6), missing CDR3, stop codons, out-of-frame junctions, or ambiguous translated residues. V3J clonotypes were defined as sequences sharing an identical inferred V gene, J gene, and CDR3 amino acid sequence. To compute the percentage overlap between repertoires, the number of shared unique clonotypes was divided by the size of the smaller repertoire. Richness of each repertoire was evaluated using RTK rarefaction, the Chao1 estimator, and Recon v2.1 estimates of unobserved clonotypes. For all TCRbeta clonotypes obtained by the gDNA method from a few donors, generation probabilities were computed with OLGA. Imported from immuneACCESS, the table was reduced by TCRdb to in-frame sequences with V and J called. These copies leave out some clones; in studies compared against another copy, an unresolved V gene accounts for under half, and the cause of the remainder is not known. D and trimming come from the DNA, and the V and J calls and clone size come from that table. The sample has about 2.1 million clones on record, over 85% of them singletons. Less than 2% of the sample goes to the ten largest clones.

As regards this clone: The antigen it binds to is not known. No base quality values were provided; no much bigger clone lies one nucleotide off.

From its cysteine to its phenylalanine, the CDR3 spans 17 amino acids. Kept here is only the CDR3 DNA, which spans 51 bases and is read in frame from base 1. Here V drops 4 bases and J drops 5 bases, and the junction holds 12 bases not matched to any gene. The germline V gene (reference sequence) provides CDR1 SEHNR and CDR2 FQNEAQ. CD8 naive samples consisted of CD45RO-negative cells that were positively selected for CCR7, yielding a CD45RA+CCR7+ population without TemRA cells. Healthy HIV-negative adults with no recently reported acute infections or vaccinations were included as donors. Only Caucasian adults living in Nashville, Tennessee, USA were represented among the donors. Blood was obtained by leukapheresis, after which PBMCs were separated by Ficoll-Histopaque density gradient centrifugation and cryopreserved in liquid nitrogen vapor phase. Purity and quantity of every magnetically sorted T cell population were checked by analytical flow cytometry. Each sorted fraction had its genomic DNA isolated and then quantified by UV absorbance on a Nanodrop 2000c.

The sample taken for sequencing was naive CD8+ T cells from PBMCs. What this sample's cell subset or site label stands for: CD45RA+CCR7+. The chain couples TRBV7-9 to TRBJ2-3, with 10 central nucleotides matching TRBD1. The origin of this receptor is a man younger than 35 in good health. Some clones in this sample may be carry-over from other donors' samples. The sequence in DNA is TGTGCCAGCAGCTACCCCCCGGGACAGGGGCCGGGAGATACGCAGTATTTT. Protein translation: CASSYPPGQGPGDTQYF.